The 6 T cell receptor beta chains presented below share a single source sample, sequenced in a study of metastatic and nonmetastatic thyroid tumors. Every patient underwent thyroid surgery untreated. TCRdb re-analyzed the PCR reads through MiXCR. In the table there are around 15,000 clones, more than 20% of which are singletons. The sample taken for sequencing was tumor tissue. Receptors were obtained from a female donor with papillary thyroid cancer or a benign thyroid nodule (not recorded which). Some clones in this sample may be carry-over from other donors' samples.

This clone was detected once. J is TRBJ2-1 and V is TRBV19, with 8 bases fitting TRBD1. Germline CDR1 LNHDA, CDR2 SQIVND (reference sequence). The trim removed 3 bases at V and 6 bases at J, leaving 16 bases unmatched. The CDR3 is 18 residues long. The CDR3, as DNA: TGTGCCAGTAGTATCCTGCAGGGGGCTGGGGTGGAGGGCAATGAGCAGTTCTTC. Protein: CASSILQGAGVEGNEQFF.

This clone was counted a few times. Sequence at one end of the junction differs from germline and may be a read error. The CDR3 protein is CASIEYAGTGGYEQYF. The CDR3 DNA follows: TGTGCCAGCATTGAATATGCCGGGACAGGGGGTTACGAGCAGTACTTC. The rearrangement uses TRBV6-1 and TRBJ2-7, with 11 bases lining up with TRBD1. The CDR3 length is 16 residues. Germline V gene sequence: CDR1 MNHNS, CDR2 SASEGT.

This chain's CDR3 is CASSLSGFGELFF. The CDR3 region has the DNA TGTGCCAGCTCACTGAGCGGGTTCGGGGAGCTGTTTTTT. The chain uses TRBV18 and TRBJ2-2, with D possibly matching TRBD2 (6 bases). Germline V CDR1 and CDR2: KGHSH, LQKENI. This CDR3 comprises 13 residues. V lost 4 bases, J lost 7 bases, and 10 bases lay in between.

This clone was seen repeatedly, ten times or more. The V gene is TRBV12-3 or TRBV12-4, the J gene TRBJ1-4; D is unresolved. The V and J ends lost 6 bases and 10 bases respectively, with 15 bases between them. This CDR3 spans 13 amino acids. This CDR3 reads CASSGLDVAKLFF. CDR3 sequence (DNA): TGTGCCAGCAGCGGACTGGACGTGGCAAAACTGTTTTTT.

This clone has more than one count but fewer than ten. This CDR3 is also generated by other DNA sequences in the sample. The V gene is TRBV6-1, the J gene TRBJ1-2; the D is unclear. V dropped 6 bases and J dropped 8 bases, with 7 bases sitting between them. The CDR3 is 10 residues long. CDR1 is MNHNS, CDR2 SASEGT, per germline. The CDR3: CASREDGYTF. DNA of the CDR3: TGTGCCAGCAGGGAGGACGGCTACACCTTC.

Judged by abundance, this clone is medium-sized. The chain has TRBV5-1 and TRBJ2-2; TRBD2 agrees at 11 bases. This CDR3 spans 16 amino acids. The ends lost 4 bases at V and 4 bases at J; junction bases unmatched: 6. Per germline, CDR1 SGHRS and CDR2 YFSETQ. The CDR3 here is CASSELAGALTGELFF. CDR3 bases: TGCGCCAGCAGCGAACTAGCGGGAGCACTCACCGGGGAGCTGTTTTTT.